Listed below are T cell receptor beta chains from one sample, sequenced in a study of early T cells in non-severe SARS-CoV-2 infection. A single record per CDR3 protein comes from TCRdb applying MiXCR to the 5' RACE reads. The sample has approximately 34,000 distinct CDR3 sequences, about 5.2% seen once. Sequences were derived from whole blood, sampled at baseline. Receptors originate from an adult who was a healthcare worker with PCR-confirmed SARS-CoV-2 infection or an uninfected control (not recorded which). Each CDR3 is given with its conserved first and last residue. Each record gives: V gene, J gene, CDR3 protein.

TRBV11-3	TRBJ2-1	CASRFSGASYNEQFF
TRBV28	TRBJ2-3	CASSVLAGVTDTQYF
TRBV20-1	TRBJ1-2	CSARTDGNYGYTF
TRBV7-2	TRBJ1-2	CASSPQRRRNYGYTF
TRBV4-1	TRBJ2-3	CASSRGLAGYPSTDTQYF
TRBV11-2	TRBJ2-2	CASSAAGGVNTGELFF
TRBV7-9	TRBJ2-5	CASSPGDSLRAETQYF
TRBV29-1	TRBJ2-4	CSVGGSGENIQYF
TRBV5-4	TRBJ2-3	CASSMTSGSDTQYF
TRBV5-1	TRBJ1-5	CASSLEPGMRQPQHF
TRBV7-2	TRBJ1-2	CASSSVTAYYGYTF
TRBV20-1	TRBJ1-4	CSAPRSGGSEKLFF
TRBV11-2	TRBJ1-1	CASRGLRFPEAFF
TRBV20-1	TRBJ2-2	CSASRRGGGNTGELFF
TRBV7-2	TRBJ2-3	CASSFKALAATDTQYF
TRBV7-2	TRBJ2-2	CASSFDTGVYTGELFF
TRBV29-1	TRBJ1-1	CSLSGQFNTEAFF
TRBV7-9	TRBJ1-3	CASSQQGAAGNTIYF
TRBV7-6	TRBJ1-1	CASSLDRPGLNTEAFF
TRBV12-3/TRBV12-4	TRBJ2-7	CASSVGQLLSYEQYF
TRBV29-1	TRBJ2-3	CSVGGRWGTSTDTQYF
TRBV11-3	TRBJ2-4	CASTISGTKNIQYF
TRBV6-5	TRBJ2-4	CASRGLAKNIQYF
TRBV19	TRBJ2-7	CANSATGTGAYEQYF
TRBV20-1	TRBJ1-6	CSARVTGGSYNSPLHF
TRBV6-1	TRBJ2-5	CASTRTIETQYF
TRBV9	TRBJ1-3	CASSDPGNTIYF
TRBV11-2	TRBJ1-1	CASSSEPPGRGEAFF